These T cell receptor beta chains were read from a single sample in a study of OX40 agonist ivuxolimab in advanced cancers. Assay used: immunoSEQ multiplex PCR; TCRdb lists only in-frame clones, some missing. The sample lists about 63,000 clones; about four fifths were seen once. The source was CD4+ or CD8+ T cells sorted from blood, collected in a trial of the OX40 agonist ivuxolimab. The receptors shown here come from an adult with an advanced solid tumor such as melanoma, head and neck, liver or kidney cancer. CDR3s include the opening cysteine and the closing phenylalanine or tryptophan. D genes are given only for firm matches. Clone size is stated in some rows and not others, as once, few, many or a class when expanded.

D: NA; V: TRBV20-1; J: TRBJ2-5; size: NA; DNA: TGCAGTGCTAGCGGGGCCCAGACCCAGTACTTC; CDR3: CSASGAQTQYF
D: NA; V: TRBV30; J: TRBJ2-2; size: NA; DNA: TGTGCCTGGAGTTCAGGGGCCGGGGAGCTGTTTTTT; CDR3: CAWSSGAGELFF
D: NA; V: TRBV6-1; J: TRBJ2-3; size: NA; DNA: TGTGCCAGCAGTGCTCGACCCGGGGGTAGCACAGATACGCAGTATTTT; CDR3: CASSARPGGSTDTQYF
D: NA; V: TRBV19; J: TRBJ1-5; size: NA; DNA: TGTGCCAGTAGTCTCTGGGAGGGAGACCAGCCCCAGCATTTT; CDR3: CASSLWEGDQPQHF
D: NA; V: TRBV7-2; J: TRBJ2-5; size: NA; DNA: TGTGCCAGCAGACAGGGTGCGGATGAGACCCAGTACTTC; CDR3: CASRQGADETQYF
D: TRBD2; V: TRBV4-2; J: TRBJ2-5; size: few; DNA: TGTGCCAGCAGCCAAGGCACGGGGGCGGGGGGGAAAGAGACCCAGTACTTC; CDR3: CASSQGTGAGGKETQYF
D: NA; V: TRBV19; J: TRBJ2-7; size: NA; DNA: TGTGCCAGTACTCAGGGAGGATACTTAGGGGAGCAGTACTTC; CDR3: CASTQGGYLGEQYF
D: TRBD1; V: TRBV14; J: TRBJ1-6; size: NA; DNA: TGTGCCAGCAGCCGGGGGACAGGCGGGAATTCACCCCTCCACTTT; CDR3: CASSRGTGGNSPLHF
D: NA; V: TRBV2; J: TRBJ2-7; size: NA; DNA: TGTGCCAGCATGTACAGACTTACTTCCTACGAGCAGTACTTC; CDR3: CASMYRLTSYEQYF
D: TRBD2; V: TRBV5-4; J: TRBJ2-3; size: NA; DNA: TGTGCCAGCAGCAGTATCGGGGGGGCGGATACGCAGTATTTT; CDR3: CASSSIGGADTQYF
D: TRBD1; V: TRBV14; J: TRBJ1-2; size: NA; DNA: TGTGCCAGCAGCCAAGACCAATATGGGACAGACTATGGCTACACCTTC; CDR3: CASSQDQYGTDYGYTF
D: NA; V: TRBV7-7; J: TRBJ1-5; size: NA; DNA: TGTGCTAGCAGCTTAGCCGAAGATCAGCCCCAGCATTTT; CDR3: CASSLAEDQPQHF
D: TRBD1; V: TRBV5-5; J: TRBJ1-2; size: NA; DNA: TGTGCCAGCAGCTTAGGTCAGGCAGGACAGGGATTCTATGGCTACACCTTC; CDR3: CASSLGQAGQGFYGYTF
D: NA; V: TRBV5-1; J: TRBJ2-2; size: NA; DNA: TGCGCCAGCAGCTTCGAGGCAGGGCGTCGTGGCGGGGAGCTGTTTTTT; CDR3: CASSFEAGRRGGELFF
D: NA; V: TRBV11-2; J: TRBJ2-2; size: NA; DNA: TGTGCCAGCAGCTTAGATCCCCGATTGGACACCGGGGAGCTGTTTTTT; CDR3: CASSLDPRLDTGELFF
D: TRBD2; V: TRBV5-1; J: TRBJ2-2; size: NA; DNA: TGCGCCAGCGCAACTAGCGAGTACACCGGGGAGCTGTTTTTT; CDR3: CASATSEYTGELFF
D: NA; V: TRBV2; J: TRBJ2-5; size: once; DNA: TGTGCCACCCCGACAGGAGAGTTACAAGAGACCCAGTACTTC; CDR3: CATPTGELQETQYF
D: NA; V: TRBV21-1; J: TRBJ2-3; size: NA; DNA: TGTGCCAGCAGCTCGTCCCGGGACAGGTCAGGCCCAGATACGCAGTATTTT; CDR3: CASSSSRDRSGPDTQYF
D: TRBD1; V: TRBV6-1; J: TRBJ2-7; size: NA; DNA: TGTGCCAGCAGGTCGGGACAGGTATCCTACGAGCAGTACTTC; CDR3: CASRSGQVSYEQYF
D: NA; V: TRBV19; J: TRBJ2-2; size: NA; DNA: TGTGCCAGTCTGGTGGGGGGACACCTCACCGGGGAGCTGTTTTTT; CDR3: CASLVGGHLTGELFF
D: TRBD1; V: TRBV2; J: TRBJ1-2; size: NA; DNA: TGTACCAGCACCCAGGGGGGGGAGGATGGCTACACCTTC; CDR3: CTSTQGGEDGYTF
D: NA; V: TRBV7-2; J: TRBJ1-6; size: NA; DNA: TGTGCCAGCAGCTTAGGAGGACAGCCGTCCACCCTCCACTTT; CDR3: CASSLGGQPSTLHF
D: NA; V: TRBV6-1; J: TRBJ2-7; size: NA; DNA: TGTGCCAGCAGTGGTACTTTGGACAGCCCGATAGCCTACGAGCAGTACTTC; CDR3: CASSGTLDSPIAYEQYF
D: NA; V: TRBV6-5; J: TRBJ1-1; size: NA; DNA: TGTGCCAGCAGCAGAGCAGGGGTTACTGAAGCTTTCTTT; CDR3: CASSRAGVTEAFF
D: NA; V: TRBV9; J: TRBJ2-7; size: NA; DNA: TGTGCCAGCAGCGTAGGAGGGATCTCCTACGAGCAGTACTTC; CDR3: CASSVGGISYEQYF
D: NA; V: TRBV9; J: TRBJ1-2; size: NA; DNA: TGTGCCAGCAGCGTAGGGACTAACTATGGCTACACCTTC; CDR3: CASSVGTNYGYTF
D: NA; V: TRBV5-1; J: TRBJ2-5; size: NA; DNA: TGCGCCAGCAGCTTGGATGGAATGTACCAAGAGACCCAGTACTTC; CDR3: CASSLDGMYQETQYF
D: TRBD1; V: TRBV6-5; J: TRBJ2-3; size: NA; DNA: TGTGCCAGCCGGGACAGTAGCACAGATACGCAGTATTTT; CDR3: CASRDSSTDTQYF
D: TRBD2; V: TRBV9; J: TRBJ2-1; size: NA; DNA: TGTGCCAGCAGCCGGCTAGCGGGGGGGACGTACAATGAGCAGTTCTTC; CDR3: CASSRLAGGTYNEQFF
D: NA; V: TRBV5-1; J: TRBJ2-1; size: NA; DNA: TGCGCCAGCAGCCCACGCGCGGGAAGGGACGGTGAGCAGTTCTTC; CDR3: CASSPRAGRDGEQFF
D: NA; V: TRBV29-1; J: TRBJ1-2; size: few; DNA: TGCAGCGTTTTTCAGGATGGCTACACCTTC; CDR3: CSVFQDGYTF
D: NA; V: TRBV7-9; J: TRBJ2-7; size: NA; DNA: TGTGCCAGCAGCCCCCTCTACGAGCAGTACTTC; CDR3: CASSPLYEQYF
D: TRBD1; V: TRBV7-9; J: TRBJ1-2; size: few; DNA: TGTGCCAGCAGCTTTGTCCAGGGGGCGGGAGGCTACACCTTC; CDR3: CASSFVQGAGGYTF
D: NA; V: TRBV7-9; J: TRBJ1-6; size: few; DNA: TGTGCCAGCAGCTTAGGAAATTCACCCCTCCACTTT; CDR3: CASSLGNSPLHF
D: NA; V: TRBV5-1; J: TRBJ2-6; size: NA; DNA: TGCGCCAGCAGCTTATATTTTTCCCAGCAGCTTGGAAGGGGGTCTGGGGCCAACGTCCTGACTTTC; CDR3: CASSLYFSQQLGRGSGANVLTF
D: NA; V: TRBV10-2; J: TRBJ1-5; size: NA; DNA: TGCGCCAGCAGTGAGTTTTCAGGGCTGGGGGAGAGAAGCAATCAGCCCCAGCATTTT; CDR3: CASSEFSGLGERSNQPQHF
D: TRBD1; V: TRBV10-3; J: TRBJ2-7; size: NA; DNA: TGTGCCATCAGTTCCGGGACAGCGAGTTGGGAGCAGTACTTC; CDR3: CAISSGTASWEQYF
D: NA; V: TRBV29-1; J: TRBJ1-4; size: NA; DNA: TGCAGCGTTGGGGTCGCGGGGGGCGCTAATGAAAAACTGTTTTTT; CDR3: CSVGVAGGANEKLFF
D: NA; V: TRBV4-1; J: TRBJ1-1; size: NA; DNA: TGCGCCAGCAGCCAACTCGGGAGGAACACTGAAGCTTTCTTT; CDR3: CASSQLGRNTEAFF
D: NA; V: TRBV5-4; J: TRBJ2-7; size: NA; DNA: TGTGCCAGCAGCTTGGGAGGACTACAGGGCTACGAGCAGTACTTC; CDR3: CASSLGGLQGYEQYF
D: NA; V: TRBV19; J: TRBJ1-5; size: NA; DNA: TGTGCCAGTAGTTGGGGGCCCCGTTCGCATTTT; CDR3: CASSWGPRSHF
D: NA; V: TRBV14; J: TRBJ2-1; size: NA; DNA: TGTGCCAGCAGCCAAGCTGGGGCTCTCTCCAATGAGCAGTTCTTC; CDR3: CASSQAGALSNEQFF
D: NA; V: TRBV28; J: TRBJ1-2; size: NA; DNA: TGTGCCAGCAGTTTAAGTAGCCGGTCCCTCGGGGGCTACACCTTC; CDR3: CASSLSSRSLGGYTF
D: NA; V: TRBV11-2; J: TRBJ1-1; size: many; DNA: TGTGCCAGCAGCCTAATGCGGGGACTGAACACTGAAGCTTTCTTT; CDR3: CASSLMRGLNTEAFF
D: NA; V: TRBV5-4; J: TRBJ1-6; size: NA; DNA: TGTGCCAGCACCAGCCCGGGCAGAGATAATTCACCCCTCCACTTT; CDR3: CASTSPGRDNSPLHF